These 9 T cell receptor beta chains came from one sample sequenced in a study of identical twins. Each CDR3 protein is one row after TCRdb ran MiXCR on the 5' RACE reads. In the table there are some 560,000 distinct CDR3 sequences, 9.6% of which are singletons. The sample also formed part of further work on yellow fever vaccine responses in identical twins.

The sequenced material came from PBMCs. These receptors were obtained from a woman under 30 in good health.

V usage is TRBV6-1 and J usage is TRBJ2-7; D perhaps matches TRBD2 (6 bases). Trimming cost V 6 bases and J 4 bases, with 16 bases left between them. Per germline, CDR1 MNHNS and CDR2 SASEGT. The CDR3 is made up of 14 amino acids. CDR3 DNA: TGTGCCAGCAGGTCATTTAAGGGGACTTACGAGCAGTACTTC. Protein: CASRSFKGTYEQYF.

This clonotype was seen more than once but under ten times. V gene TRBV9 combines with J gene TRBJ1-2; D not certain. This CDR3 has 14 amino acids. With 0 bases removed from V and 3 bases from J, the gap between germline ends came to 9 bases. The germline CDR1 and CDR2 sequences are SGDLS and YYNGEE. CDR3 protein: CASSVGAGHYGYTF. CDR3 in DNA: TGTGCCAGCAGCGTAGGGGCAGGCCACTATGGCTACACCTTC.

This clonotype was detected many times. This CDR3 reads CASRFQETQYF. For the CDR3, the DNA is TGTGCCAGCAGGTTTCAAGAGACCCAGTACTTC. J is TRBJ2-5 and V is TRBV3-1; unclear D gene. This CDR3 region has 11 residues. CDR1 is LGHDT and CDR2 is YNNKEL in the germline V gene (reference sequence). V gave up 6 bases and J gave up 2 bases, with 4 bases separating them.

In nucleotides, the CDR3 is TGTGCCAGCAGTTCCTGGGGACAGGGTAAGGGCGAGCAGTACTTC. This translates into CASSSWGQGKGEQYF. The chain has TRBV12-3 or TRBV12-4 and TRBJ2-7; the match to TRBD1 covers 9 bases. With 4 bases clipped from V and 6 bases from J, the junction kept 10 bases outside the gene matches. CDR3 size: 15 residues.

This clonotype appeared many times. This chain joins TRBV4-3 and TRBJ2-1; 8 bases are shared with TRBD2. V lost 0 bases and J lost 2; bases outside the gene matches: 3. The CDR3 covers 16 residues. Germline CDR1 LGHNA, CDR2 YSLEER. CDR3 in amino acids: CASSQEQLAAYNEQFF. CDR3 in DNA: TGCGCCAGCAGCCAAGAACAACTAGCGGCCTACAATGAGCAGTTCTTC.

This clonotype was seen ten or more times. This sequence joins TRBV7-2 and TRBJ1-6, with a tentative D call TRBD1 (5 bases). The CDR3 is 13 residues long. V lost 4 bases, J lost 9 bases, and 10 bases lay in between. Germline CDR1 is SGHTA and CDR2 is FQGNSA. CDR3 DNA sequence: TGTGCCAGCAGCTCCCCAGGGAGTTCACCCCTCCACTTT. It is translated as CASSSPGSSPLHF.

This clonotype was counted many times. V and J are TRBV20-1 and TRBJ2-5; D may be TRBD1 (6 bases). Trimming took 6 bases from V and 4 from J, leaving 18 bases between them. The germline V gene encodes CDR1 DFQATT and CDR2 SNEGSKA (reference sequence). The CDR3 has 14 residues. The CDR3 nucleotides read TGCAGTGCCCCCGTGGCCAGGGGACGAGAGACCCAGTACTTC. Amino acid sequence: CSAPVARGRETQYF.

The chain links TRBV4-3 to TRBJ2-3; 9 nucleotides line up with TRBD2. The CDR3 sequence is 15 residues long. After removal of 2 bases from V and 0 bases from J, the junction contained 0 bases not matched to a gene. CDR1 LGHNA and CDR2 YSLEER come from the germline V gene. The CDR3 region has the DNA TGCGCCAGCAGCCAAACTAGCGGGAGCACAGATACGCAGTATTTT. Encoded protein: CASSQTSGSTDTQYF.

V usage is TRBV9 and J usage is TRBJ1-2; 9 positions agree with TRBD1. The CDR3 sequence is 16 residues long. V dropped 2 bases and J dropped 8; count of bases not matched to a gene: 13. Germline CDR1 reads SGDLS; CDR2 reads YYNGEE. The CDR3 DNA is TGTGCCAGCAGCGTTGGGACAGGGCGACAGCTCGGGGGCTACACCTTC. Translated: CASSVGTGRQLGGYTF.